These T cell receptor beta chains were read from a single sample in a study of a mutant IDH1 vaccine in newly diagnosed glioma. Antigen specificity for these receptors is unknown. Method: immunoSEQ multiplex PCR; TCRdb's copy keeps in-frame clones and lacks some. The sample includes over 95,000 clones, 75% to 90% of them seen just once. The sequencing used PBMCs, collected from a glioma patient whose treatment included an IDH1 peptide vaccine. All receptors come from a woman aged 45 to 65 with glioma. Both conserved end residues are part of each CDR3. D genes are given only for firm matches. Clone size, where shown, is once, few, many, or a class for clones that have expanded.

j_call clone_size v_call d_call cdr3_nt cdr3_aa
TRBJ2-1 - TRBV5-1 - TGCGCCAGCAGCTTGGGTGCCTACAATGAGCAGTTCTTC CASSLGAYNEQFF
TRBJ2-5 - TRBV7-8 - TGTGCCAGCAGCTTAGCAGATGGGACCCAGTACTTC CASSLADGTQYF
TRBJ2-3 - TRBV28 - TGTGCCAGCAGCGTCGACGTGGGCACAGATACGCAGTATTTT CASSVDVGTDTQYF
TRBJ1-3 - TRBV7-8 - TGTGCCAGCAGCCCTGAAGGGCAGTTCTCTGGAAACACCATATATTTT CASSPEGQFSGNTIYF
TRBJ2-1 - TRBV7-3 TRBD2 TGTGCCAGCAGCTTTGGCGGGAGGGCGTCCCAAAGGAATGAGCAGTTCTTC CASSFGGRASQRNEQFF
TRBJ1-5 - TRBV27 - TGTGCCAGCAGTTTATCTCGCCGAGGGGTTGAGCGAGAGCCCCAGCATTTT CASSLSRRGVEREPQHF
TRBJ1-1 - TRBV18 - TGTGCCAGCTCACCACTGTCAGGACACAACACTGAAGCTTTCTTT CASSPLSGHNTEAFF
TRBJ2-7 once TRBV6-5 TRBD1 TGTGCCAGCAACCTACAGGGGGCATCCACCGAGCAGTACTTC CASNLQGASTEQYF
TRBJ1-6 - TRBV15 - TGTGCCACCAGCAGAGTCCGGGGCAGGGAAGGGGATTCACCCCTCCACTTT CATSRVRGREGDSPLHF
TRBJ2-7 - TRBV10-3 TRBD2 TGTGCCATTAATCCCCGGGAGGGAGACTTCAGCGGGAGAGATTACGAGCAGTACTTC CAINPREGDFSGRDYEQYF
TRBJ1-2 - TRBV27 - TGTGCCAGCGGAGGGGCGGGGGGATATGGCTACACCTTC CASGGAGGYGYTF
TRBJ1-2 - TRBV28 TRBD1 TGTGCCAGCAGCCGGACAGGGTTGGTCTATGGCTACACCTTC CASSRTGLVYGYTF
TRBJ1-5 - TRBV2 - TGTGCCAGCAAAAGGGAGGATAGCAATCAGCCCCAGCATTTT CASKREDSNQPQHF
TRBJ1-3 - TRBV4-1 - TGCGCCAGCAGCCAAAGTAGGGCAGGGAGGGACACCATATATTTT CASSQSRAGRDTIYF
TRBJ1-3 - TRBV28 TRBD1 TGTGCCAGCAGTTCACAGGGGTCCGGAAACACCATATATTTT CASSSQGSGNTIYF
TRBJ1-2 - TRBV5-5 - TGTGCCAGCAGCTTAGATGCTAACTATGGCTACACCTTC CASSLDANYGYTF
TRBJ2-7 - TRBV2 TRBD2 TGTGCCAGCACCTACGCGGGGGAGGAGCAGTACTTC CASTYAGEEQYF
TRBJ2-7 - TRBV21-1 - TGTGCCAGCAGCGAGGGACAGGGGGGATCCTACGAGCAGTACTTC CASSEGQGGSYEQYF
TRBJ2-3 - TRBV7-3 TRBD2 TGTGCCAGCAGCTCCGGACTAGTTTCAGATACGCAGTATTTT CASSSGLVSDTQYF
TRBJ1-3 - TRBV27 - TGTGCCAGCAGTCTCCAGGGTGGTGGAAACACCATATATTTT CASSLQGGGNTIYF
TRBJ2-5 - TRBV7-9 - TGTGCCAGCAGCCCAAGGTGGGGGAAGGTTGGTTCCCAGGAGACCCAGTACTTC CASSPRWGKVGSQETQYF
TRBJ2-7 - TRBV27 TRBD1 TGTGCCAGCAGTTTATCGACAGGGGCGTACTACGAGCAGTACTTC CASSLSTGAYYEQYF
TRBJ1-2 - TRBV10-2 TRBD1 TGCGCCAGCAGTCCGGGACAGCCCTATGGCTACACCTTC CASSPGQPYGYTF
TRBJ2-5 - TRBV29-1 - TGCAGCGTTGATAGCGCCGGGGAGACCCAGTACTTC CSVDSAGETQYF
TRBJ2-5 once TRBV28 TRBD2 TGTGCCAGCAGCCACGCTACTAGCGGGAGAGAGACCCAGTACTTC CASSHATSGRETQYF
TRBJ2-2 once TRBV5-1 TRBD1 TGCGCCAGCAGCTCTCAGGGGGCTAGCACCGGGGAGCTGTTTTTT CASSSQGASTGELFF
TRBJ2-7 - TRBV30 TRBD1 TGTGCCTGGACAAAGGGACAGGGGTTGAGGGAGCAGTACTTC CAWTKGQGLREQYF
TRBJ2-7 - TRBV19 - TGTGCCATCACTTCATCCTACGAGCAGTACTTC CAITSSYEQYF
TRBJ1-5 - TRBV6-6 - TGTGCCAGCAGACTAGGGGGGGATAGCAATCAGCCCCAGCATTTT CASRLGGDSNQPQHF
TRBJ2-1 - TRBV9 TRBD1 TGTGCCAGCAGCGTTACGACAGGGAACAATGAGCAGTTCTTC CASSVTTGNNEQFF
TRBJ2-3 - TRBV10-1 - TGCGCCAGCAGTGAGGGGTCAGTTAGCACAGATACGCAGTATTTT CASSEGSVSTDTQYF
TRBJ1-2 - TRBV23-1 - TGCGCCAGCAGTCAATCAGGGCAGGGAAACGGGGTGGGAATATATGGCTACACCTTC CASSQSGQGNGVGIYGYTF
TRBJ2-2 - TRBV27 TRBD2 TGTGCCAGCAGTTTGGAAGCGGGAGGCACCGGGGAGCTGTTTTTT CASSLEAGGTGELFF
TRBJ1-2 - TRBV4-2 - TGTGCCAGCAGCCAAGCGGAGGGCCGGAGCTATGGCTACACCTTC CASSQAEGRSYGYTF
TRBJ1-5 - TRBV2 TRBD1 TGTGCCAGCAGTGACTCGACAGGGCTCAATCAGCCCCAGCATTTT CASSDSTGLNQPQHF
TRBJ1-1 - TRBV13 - TGTGCCAGCAGCTTAGCAGGGATTCGGCTAAATACTGAAGCTTTCTTT CASSLAGIRLNTEAFF
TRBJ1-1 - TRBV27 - TGTGCCAGCAATACTTTAAGTAAAGACACTGAAGCTTTCTTT CASNTLSKDTEAFF
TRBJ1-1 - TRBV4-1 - TGCGCCAGCAGCCAAGAAGGGGCGAAACTGGGGGCTTTCTTT CASSQEGAKLGAFF
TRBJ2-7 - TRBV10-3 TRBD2 TGTGCCATCAGTGAGATCCTAGCGGGCGATCCCTACGAGCAGTACTTC CAISEILAGDPYEQYF
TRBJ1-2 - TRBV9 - TGTGCCAGCAGCGTATGGGGGGACGACTATGGCTACACCTTC CASSVWGDDYGYTF
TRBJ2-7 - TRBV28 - TGTGCCAGCAGTTCTTATGTGGGTGCAGGGATCGAGCAGTACTTC CASSSYVGAGIEQYF
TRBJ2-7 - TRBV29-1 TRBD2 TGCAGCGTCGGCGATCCTACTAGCGGAAGCTCCTACGAGCAGTACTTC CSVGDPTSGSSYEQYF
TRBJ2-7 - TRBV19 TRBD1 TGTGCCAGTAGACTAGGGACAGGGGAGGGCGAGCAGTACTTC CASRLGTGEGEQYF
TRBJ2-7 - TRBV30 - TGTGCCTGGTCCAACGACGAGCAGTACTTC CAWSNDEQYF
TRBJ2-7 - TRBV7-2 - TGTGCCAGCAGCTCCCTCTTCTCCTACGAGCAGTACTTC CASSSLFSYEQYF
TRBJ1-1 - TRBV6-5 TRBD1 TGTGCCAGCAGCCCTGGGACAGGGAGGAGCGAAGCTTTCTTT CASSPGTGRSEAFF
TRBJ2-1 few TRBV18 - TGTGCCAGCTCACCATTGGGCAATGAGCAGTTCTTC CASSPLGNEQFF
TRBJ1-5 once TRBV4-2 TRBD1 TGTGCCAGCAGCCCTACCGGGACAGGGGCACGTCAGCCCCAGCATTTT CASSPTGTGARQPQHF
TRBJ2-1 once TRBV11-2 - TGTGCCAGCAGCTTCTCCCGACGGGCGAGCTCCTACAATGAGCAGTTCTTC CASSFSRRASSYNEQFF
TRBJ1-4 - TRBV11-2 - TGTGCCAGCAGCTTAATCCCGGGGGTAGGGGAAAAACTGTTTTTT CASSLIPGVGEKLFF
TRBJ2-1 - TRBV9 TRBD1 TGTGCCAGCAGCGTAGGGACAGGGGGCTTCTCCTACAATGAGCAGTTCTTC CASSVGTGGFSYNEQFF
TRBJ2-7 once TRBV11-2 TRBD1 TGTGCCAGCAGCCACTATCGGGGACAGGTTTCCTACGAGCAGTACTTC CASSHYRGQVSYEQYF
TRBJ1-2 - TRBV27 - TGTGCCAGCAGTTTATTTCCGGCCAATGGCTACACCTTC CASSLFPANGYTF
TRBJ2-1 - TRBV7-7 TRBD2 TGTGCTAGCAGCTTAGGACTAGCGGGGGACTACAATGAGCAGTTCTTC CASSLGLAGDYNEQFF